One sample yielded the 23 T cell receptor beta chains listed below, sequenced in a study of T cells in Graves' hyperthyroidism and ophthalmopathy. Researchers amplified the TCR beta CDR3 regions from RNA transcripts. HTBI primers were employed in a first-round RT-PCR of the TCR CDR3. TCRdb reprocessed the multiplex PCR reads with MiXCR, giving one entry per CDR3 protein. The sample lists a few hundred thousand distinct CDR3 sequences, 17% seen once, with more than 50% in the top ten. The sample comprised blood. The receptor source for this set is a woman aged 45-65 years with Graves' hyperthyroidism.

This clonotype appeared a few times. Given a much more abundant clone one base away, this may be a read error. The chain carries TRBV2 and TRBJ1-1, with 11 bases aligning to TRBD1. Per germline, CDR1 SNHLY and CDR2 FYNNEI. This CDR3 spans 13 amino acids. The J segment lost 0 bases and the V segment lost 9 bases, leaving 0 bases of the junction unmatched. The CDR3 loop reads CARGQGVNTEAFF. CDR3 in DNA: TGTGCCAGGGGACAGGGGGTGAACACTGAAGCTTTCTTT.

As concerns this clonotype: One base away lies a much larger clone, so this may be a sequencing read error. This chain joins TRBV3-1 and TRBJ2-2, with TRBD1 identical over 10 bases. Germline CDR1 reads LGHDT; CDR2 reads YNNKEL (reference sequence). The CDR3 length is 16 residues. CDR3 bases: TGTGCCAGCAGCCACCTCGGGACAGGGGAAACCGGGGAGCTGCTTTTT. Protein product: CASSHLGTGETGELLF.

J is TRBJ2-5 and V is TRBV11-2; TRBD1 is a possible D gene (5 bases). Germline V lookup: CDR1 SGHAT, CDR2 FQNNGV. The CDR3 consists of 15 residues. V lost 5 bases and J 1 base, leaving 14 bases between the germline ends. CDR3 sequence (DNA): TGTGCCAGCAGCCAGATCGTGCAGGGCCAAGAGACCCAGTACTTC. Its translation: CASSQIVQGQETQYF.

This clonotype was seen only a few times. The chain recombines TRBV7-6 with TRBJ2-1; 8 bases agree with TRBD2. The J segment lost 7 bases and the V segment lost 6 bases, leaving 8 bases of the junction unmatched. The length of the CDR3 is 14 residues. Germline values: CDR1 SGHVS, CDR2 FNYEAQ. The CDR3 region is CASSISGISNEQFF. The DNA for the CDR3 is TGTGCCAGCAGTATTAGCGGGATTAGTAATGAGCAGTTCTTC.

This clonotype showed up just a few times. V gene TRBV7-2 combines with J gene TRBJ1-1; D ambiguous. Trimming left V 3 bases short and J 7 bases short, with 9 bases between. Per the germline V gene, CDR1 is SGHTA and CDR2 is FQGNSA. This CDR3 is 12 amino acids long. The CDR3 spells CASSFGGLEAFF. CDR3 DNA sequence: TGTGCCAGCAGCTTCGGTGGCCTTGAAGCTTTCTTT.

This clonotype was observed many times. The chain recombines TRBV6-1 with TRBJ1-5; 8 bases map to TRBD1. Germline V lookup: CDR1 MNHNS, CDR2 SASEGT. V lost 6 bases, J lost 2 bases, and 15 bases stayed unmatched. This CDR3 is 18 amino acids long. The CDR3 DNA is TGTGCCAGCAGATCGGACAGGGCTTCGGAAAGAGGCAATCAGCCCCAGCATTTT. Translating it yields CASRSDRASERGNQPQHF.

This clonotype has a handful of counts. With a much larger clone just one base away, this may be a read error. The CDR3 here is CASSPVGSNQPQHF. The CDR3 coding sequence is TGTGCCAGCAGCCCGGTCGGGAGCAATCAGCCCCAGCATTTT. The chain is built from TRBV7-8 and TRBJ1-5; D not certain. Germline CDR1 is SGHVS and CDR2 is FQNEAQ. The V end lost 5 bases, the J end lost 1 base, and 9 bases lay between the germline ends. The CDR3 runs to 14 residues.

The table lists this clonotype with many counts. The rearrangement uses TRBV28 and TRBJ2-7, with D perhaps matching TRBD2 (6 bases). The CDR3 contains 17 residues. V was trimmed by 5 bases and J by 2 bases, leaving 22 bases between them. Per germline, CDR1 MDHEN and CDR2 SYDVKM. CDR3 nucleotides: TGTGCCAGCAGTGGGGTTAGCGGATTGGGAACGACCTACGAGCAGTACTTC. This gives the protein CASSGVSGLGTTYEQYF.

There are a few counts of this clonotype. The V call is TRBV27, the J call TRBJ2-7, with TRBD2 matching over 15 bases. Trimming cost V 5 bases and J 1 base; bases outside gene matches: 15. CDR3 length equals 20 residues. Per the germline V gene, CDR1 is MNHEY and CDR2 is SMNVEV (reference sequence). The CDR3 here is CASSHDPGLAGGPWSYEQYF. The CDR3 DNA reads as TGTGCCAGCAGTCATGACCCTGGACTAGCGGGAGGGCCATGGTCCTACGAGCAGTACTTC.

This chain uses TRBV30 with TRBJ2-7; TRBD2 matches at 9 bases. With V trimmed by 7 bases and J by 7 bases, 14 bases remained unmatched. Germline CDR1 GTSNPN, CDR2 SVGIG (reference sequence). This CDR3 spans 14 amino acids. The CDR3 coding sequence is TGTGCCTACCGAGGACTAGCGCAGACTAATGAGCAGTACTTC. As protein: CAYRGLAQTNEQYF.

This clonotype was seen ten or more times. The V and J genes are TRBV24-1 and TRBJ2-2; D unclear. Germline V gene sequence: CDR1 KGHDR, CDR2 SFDVKD. This CDR3 contains 15 residues. The ends were cut back, 4 bases at V and 0 bases at J, with 8 bases in the middle. The CDR3 nucleotides read TGTGCCACCAGTGAGTTGCGCTCGAACACCGGGGAGCTGTTTTTT. Its protein product is CATSELRSNTGELFF.

The chain couples TRBV30 to TRBJ1-5; a weak D match, TRBD1 (6 bases). The CDR3 is made up of 16 amino acids. Germline CDR1 GTSNPN, CDR2 SVGIG (reference sequence). The V and J ends lost 2 bases and 4 bases respectively, with 18 bases between them. In DNA form, the CDR3 reads TGTGCCTGGAGTCGTGGGGAAAGGGGGAGGAATCAGCCCCAGCATTTT. It codes for CAWSRGERGRNQPQHF.

This clonotype was counted many times. V and J are TRBV3-1 and TRBJ1-1; D gene unclear. Germline loops: CDR1 LGHDT, CDR2 YNNKEL (reference sequence). V was cut by 0 bases and J by 2 bases, with 10 bases left in between. The CDR3 totals 15 residues. The CDR3 region has the DNA TGTGCCAGCAGCCAAGATGTAAGGGTTAACACTGAAGCTTTCTTT. Its protein is CASSQDVRVNTEAFF.

The rearrangement joins TRBV7-9 to TRBJ2-5; 12 nucleotides line up with TRBD1. The CDR3 runs 15 residues. The germline gives CDR1 SEHNR, CDR2 FQNEAQ (reference sequence). Germline trimming cut 8 bases from V and 5 bases from J; bases unmatched to any gene: 9. The CDR3 sequence is CASPGTGGMGETQYF. The CDR3 DNA follows: TGTGCCAGCCCCGGGACAGGGGGCATGGGGGAGACCCAGTACTTC.

This sequence joins TRBV7-6 and TRBJ2-1; D possibly corresponds to TRBD2 (6 bases). CDR1 and CDR2 from the germline V gene are SGHVS and FNYEAQ. The CDR3 sequence is 16 residues long. V was cut by 4 bases and J by 6 bases, with 19 bases left in between. CDR3 amino acids: CASSSPGDRGGNEQFF. The CDR3, as DNA: TGTGCCAGCAGCTCCCCGGGGGACCGAGGTGGCAATGAGCAGTTCTTC. Variable domain in full (rest from reference TRBV7-6 and TRBJ2-1): GAGVSQSPRYKVTKRGQDVALRCDPISGHVSLYWYRQALGQGPEFLTYFNYEAQQDKSGLPNDRFSAERPEGSISTLTIQRTEQRDSAMYRCASSSPGDRGGNEQFFGPGTRLTVL.

Points on this clonotype: A much more abundant neighbour one base away suggests this may be a read error. This is likely a read error, given that the CDR3 carries no conserved phenylalanine or tryptophan at its end. V gene TRBV13 combines with J gene TRBJ2-7; 10 bases agree with TRBD1. Germline V gives CDR1 PRHDT, CDR2 FYEKMQ (reference sequence). Trimming removed 4 bases from V and 1 base from J; junction bases left unmatched: 7. The CDR3 extends over 16 amino acids. CDR3 in DNA: TGTGCCAGCAGCTCCCGCCGGGACAGGGGTTCCTACGAGCAGTACCTC. This gives the protein CASSSRRDRGSYEQYL.

This clonotype was observed at least ten times. CDR3 nucleotides: TGTGCCACCAGCCACGACAGGGGAAGTTATGGCTACACCTTC. Protein: CATSHDRGSYGYTF. This chain links TRBV15 with TRBJ1-2; TRBD1 aligns across 8 bases. The V segment lost 5 bases and the J segment 5 bases; nucleotides outside the gene matches: 7. This CDR3 spans 14 amino acids. Germline CDR1 LNHNV, CDR2 YYDKDF (reference sequence).

Many counts were recorded for this clonotype. V and J are TRBV30 and TRBJ1-1; D gene uncertain. The CDR3 has 15 amino acids. Looked up from germline, CDR1 is GTSNPN and CDR2 is SVGIG (reference sequence). V gave up 3 bases and J gave up 5 bases, with 19 bases separating them. CDR3 sequence (DNA): TGTGCCTGGAGCCCCCTAGGACCCAAAGTGACTGAAGCTTTCTTT. Protein sequence: CAWSPLGPKVTEAFF.

This clonotype was recorded many times. Here the CDR3 DNA reads TGTGCCAGCAGTGAATGGTCGGCGGGTGAGCAGTTCTTC. Translated, it gives CASSEWSAGEQFF. The chain employs TRBV6-1 and TRBJ2-1; D possibly corresponds to TRBD2 (5 bases). From germline, CDR1 is MNHNS and CDR2 SASEGT. There are 13 residues in the CDR3. The germline V and J ends were trimmed by 2 bases and 9 bases, with 11 bases remaining between them.

As to this clonotype: A much larger clone lies one base from this, so it may be a read error. The chain carries TRBV7-9 and TRBJ1-2; D unclear. The CDR3 extends over 15 amino acids. Germline loops: CDR1 SEHNR, CDR2 FQNEAQ (reference sequence). Trimming removed 5 bases from V and 0 bases from J, with 13 bases in between. The CDR3 spells CASSTGIATNYGYTF. CDR3 bases: TGTGCCAGCAGCACCGGGATAGCTACTAACTATGGCTACACCTTC.

The rearrangement uses TRBV7-9 and TRBJ2-5; no clear D. The CDR3 sequence is 11 residues long. V was cut by 4 bases and J by 5 bases, with 5 bases left in between. Germline CDR1 SEHNR, CDR2 FQNEAQ (reference sequence). As DNA, the CDR3 is TGTGCCAGCAGCTCACTGGAGACCCAGTACTTC. Residues: CASSSLETQYF.

There are many counts of this clonotype. V is TRBV24-1 and J is TRBJ2-3, with a tentative D call TRBD2 (5 bases). Germline V gene sequence: CDR1 KGHDR, CDR2 SFDVKD. The CDR3 runs to 14 residues. Trimming took 5 bases from V and 4 from J, leaving 12 bases between them. CDR3 loop: CATSATTSADTQYF. The DNA for the CDR3 is TGTGCCACCAGTGCCACCACTAGTGCAGATACGCAGTATTTT.

This clonotype was detected a few times. The chain couples TRBV20-1 to TRBJ2-7; 9 bases align to TRBD2. This CDR3 region has 19 residues. Unmatched junction bases numbered 18, after V lost 3 bases and J lost 0 bases. Germline V gene sequence: CDR1 DFQATT, CDR2 SNEGSKA (reference sequence). CDR3 sequence reads: CSARPVGSGSSVNSYEQYF. Written as DNA, the CDR3 is TGCAGTGCTAGGCCCGTGGGTAGCGGGAGCTCAGTTAACTCCTACGAGCAGTACTTC.